Below, 17 T cell receptor beta chains from the same sample are listed, as sequenced in a study of cytomegalovirus exposure and HLA in healthy donors. PCR was performed using 60 Vbeta and 13 Jbeta primers. Profiled with immunoSEQ multiplex PCR; TCRdb holds only in-frame clones, not every one. In the table there are around 130,000 clones, more than 70% of which are singletons. The sequenced sample consisted of PBMCs. The source is a woman aged 25 to 39 in good health and CMV-seropositive.

V and J are TRBV6-5 and TRBJ1-2; maybe TRBD1 (6 bases). The V end lost 5 bases, the J end lost 3 bases, and 13 bases lay between the germline ends. The CDR3 is made up of 14 amino acids. The germline V gene has CDR1 MNHEY and CDR2 SVGAGI. The CDR3 DNA follows: TGTGCCAGCAGTGACACAGGGAGTTACTATGGCTACACCTTC. It yields the protein CASSDTGSYYGYTF.

Turning to this clone: Other DNA sequences of this sample code for an identical CDR3. The chain employs TRBV27 and TRBJ1-1; 8 nucleotides align to TRBD1. The CDR3 covers 13 residues. The V gene's germline CDR1 is MNHEY and CDR2 SMNVEV (reference sequence). The ends lost 3 bases at V and 5 bases at J; junction bases unmatched: 2. The CDR3 nucleotides are TGTGCCAGCAGTTTGTACAGGGGGACTGAAGCTTTCTTT. It yields the protein CASSLYRGTEAFF.

This chain links TRBV7-3 with TRBJ2-2; D is possibly TRBD2 (5 bases). V was cut by 3 bases and J by 6 bases, with 8 bases left in between. CDR1 and CDR2 from the germline V gene are SGHTA and FQGTGA. The CDR3 spans 13 residues. CDR3 nucleotide sequence: TGTGCCAGCAGCTTGAGGGATTCCGGGGAGCTGTTTTTT. Translation: CASSLRDSGELFF.

The rearrangement joins TRBV5-4 to TRBJ2-5; TRBD1 matches 8 bases. The CDR3 length is 16 residues. J lost 2 bases, V lost 4 bases, and 10 bases had no gene match. Germline V gives CDR1 SGHNT, CDR2 YYREEE (reference sequence). The CDR3 loop is CASSPHPRQGQETQYF. CDR3 nucleotides: TGTGCCAGCAGCCCGCACCCCAGACAGGGGCAAGAGACCCAGTACTTC.

The rearrangement uses TRBV6-1 and TRBJ2-5, with D maybe TRBD2 (7 bases). The ends were cut back, 1 base at V and 5 bases at J, with 14 bases in the middle. CDR3 length equals 15 residues. Germline assignment: CDR1 MNHNS and CDR2 SASEGT. The CDR3 region has the DNA TGTGCCAGCAGTGAAGACACAGGGAGGGGTGAGACCCAGTACTTC. The encoded protein is CASSEDTGRGETQYF.

The chain couples TRBV28 to TRBJ2-2, with 12 bases identical to TRBD2. CDR1 and CDR2 (germline): MDHEN, SYDVKM. This CDR3 is built from 15 residues. V trimming: 6 bases; J trimming: 5 bases; junction bases outside the gene matches: 4. The CDR3 DNA is TGTGCCAGCAGCCCTCTAGCGGGGGGGACCGGGGAGCTGTTTTTT. Translating gives CASSPLAGGTGELFF.

V and J are TRBV28 and TRBJ2-5; weak D call: TRBD2 (6 bases). The V gene lost 1 base and the J gene lost 2 bases, with 11 bases spanning the gap. The CDR3 runs 15 residues. CDR1 and CDR2 (germline): MDHEN, SYDVKM. The CDR3 is CASSLLGEEQETQYF. In DNA form, the CDR3 reads TGTGCCAGCAGTTTATTGGGGGAGGAGCAAGAGACCCAGTACTTC.

J is TRBJ2-6 and V is TRBV7-9; D is ambiguous. V was shortened by 8 bases and J by 2 bases, with 7 bases between the two germline ends. The CDR3 is 13 residues long. Germline lookup yields CDR1 SEHNR and CDR2 FQNEAQ (reference sequence). CDR3 bases: TGTGCCAGCCGTCTTGCTGGGGCCAACGTCCTGACTTTC. Its protein product is CASRLAGANVLTF.

The CDR3 is CASSHHRGSYEQYF. The CDR3 bases are TGTGCCAGCAGTCACCACAGGGGGTCCTACGAGCAGTACTTC. The genes are TRBV27 and TRBJ2-7, with 8 positions matching TRBD1. The CDR3 is 14 amino acids. With 5 bases clipped from V and 1 base from J, the junction kept 4 bases outside the gene matches. The V gene's germline CDR1 is MNHEY and CDR2 SMNVEV (reference sequence).

The rearrangement joins TRBV28 to TRBJ1-2; tentatively, D is TRBD1 (6 bases). CDR3 length: 13 amino acids. Per the germline V gene, CDR1 is MDHEN and CDR2 is SYDVKM. V was cut by 5 bases and J by 3 bases, with 10 bases left in between. Here the CDR3 reads CASSPPGDYGYTF. CDR3 nucleotides: TGTGCCAGCAGTCCCCCAGGGGACTATGGCTACACCTTC.

This clone was detected a few times. V gene TRBV7-9 combines with J gene TRBJ1-2, with TRBD1 as a possible D gene (5 bases). V was trimmed by 1 base and J by 5 bases, leaving 5 bases between them. Germline CDR1 and CDR2: SEHNR and FQNEAQ (reference sequence). The length of the CDR3 is 12 residues. CDR3 DNA sequence: TGTGCCAGCAGCTTAGAGGGGTATGGCTACACCTTC. It yields the protein CASSLEGYGYTF.

The chain recombines TRBV5-8 with TRBJ1-2; D possibly corresponds to TRBD1 (5 bases). CDR1 SGHTS and CDR2 YDEGEE come from the germline V gene. The CDR3 runs 15 residues. V was cut by 0 bases and J by 2 bases, with 11 bases left in between. CDR3 sequence: CASSLEGGTNYGYTF. The DNA of the CDR3 is TGTGCCAGCAGCTTGGAGGGCGGGACCAACTATGGCTACACCTTC.

The genes are TRBV6-5 and TRBJ1-5, with 7 bases lining up with TRBD1. Looked up from germline, CDR1 is MNHEY and CDR2 is SVGAGI. CDR3 length: 14 residues. V lost 6 bases and J lost 0; bases outside the gene matches: 2. The CDR3 protein is CASRRDSSNQPQHF. The CDR3 DNA follows: TGTGCCAGCAGGCGGGACAGTAGCAATCAGCCCCAGCATTTT.

This sequence joins TRBV7-3 and TRBJ2-3; 7 nucleotides align to TRBD2. Trimming removed 5 bases from V and 3 bases from J; junction bases left unmatched: 8. Germline V gene sequence: CDR1 SGHTA, CDR2 FQGTGA. This CDR3 is built from 15 residues. Here the CDR3 DNA reads TGTGCCAGCAGCCCTTTGCTCGGGAGGACAGATACGCAGTATTTT. It yields the protein CASSPLLGRTDTQYF.

This clone was counted between two and nine times. The CDR3 sequence is CASSPQQAGDVEQYF. CDR3 nucleotide sequence: TGTGCCAGCAGCCCCCAACAAGCGGGAGATGTCGAGCAGTACTTC. The rearrangement joins TRBV9 to TRBJ2-7; 8 positions match TRBD2. Looked up from germline, CDR1 is SGDLS and CDR2 is YYNGEE. This CDR3 has 15 amino acids. Trimming removed 4 bases from V and 6 bases from J; junction bases left unmatched: 12.

The DNA for the CDR3 is TGCGCCAGCAGCTTGGGGGAGTCTGCGGATACGCAGTATTTT. It codes for CASSLGESADTQYF. The chain combines TRBV5-1 with TRBJ2-3; perhaps TRBD2 as D (5 bases). The CDR3 consists of 14 residues. V was shortened by 0 bases and J by 6 bases, with 11 bases between the two germline ends. The germline CDR1 and CDR2 sequences are SGHRS and YFSETQ.

This chain uses TRBV5-1 with TRBJ1-1, with D perhaps matching TRBD1 (6 bases). The length of the CDR3 is 14 residues. Germline lookup yields CDR1 SGHRS and CDR2 YFSETQ. Trimming pared 0 bases from V and 3 bases from J, leaving 9 bases between. Written as DNA, the CDR3 is TGCGCCAGCAGCTTGGACAGGGCGGACACTGAAGCTTTCTTT. As protein: CASSLDRADTEAFF.